One and the same sample provided the 25 T cell receptor beta chains below, sequenced in a study of control samples from healthy donors and cancer patients (dated by TCRdb to the early 2020s). The library was generated by the immunoSEQ multiplex PCR assay. TCRdb took over this immuneACCESS table, retaining in-frame rearrangements with V and J assigned. Such tables are incomplete; in checked studies, under half of the missing clones stem from an unresolved V gene, and the remainder is unexplained. The sample table shows about 92,000 clones, and roughly four fifths are seen once. Around 9.1% of the sample lies in the top ten. Sequenced sample: blood. The receptors were gathered from a woman aged 60-75 years in good health.

This clone has a single count. The rearrangement uses TRBV1 and TRBJ2-1. TRBV1 is shown as a pseudogene. This CDR3 contains 14 residues. This CDR3 is CTSSQDSNYNEQFF. CDR3 nucleotide sequence: TGCACCAGCAGCCAAGATTCGAACTACAATGAGCAGTTCTTC.

This clone was seen ten or more times. The V gene is TRBV10-1, the J gene TRBJ2-5, with D unresolved. Trimming cost V 3 bases and J 0 bases, with 20 bases left between them. CDR1 is WNHNN, CDR2 SYGVQD, per germline (reference sequence). The CDR3 sequence is 18 residues long. CDR3 sequence (DNA): TGCGCCAGCAGTGATTCCGCTACAGCCACCTCGAACCAAGAGACCCAGTACTTC. Amino acid sequence: CASSDSATATSNQETQYF.

This clone was observed a handful of times. The rearrangement links TRBV5-5 to TRBJ1-5; possibly TRBD1 for D (6 bases). Per germline, CDR1 SGHKS and CDR2 YYEKEE (reference sequence). The CDR3 sequence is 16 residues long. The ends were cut back, 0 bases at V and 3 bases at J, with 13 bases in the middle. The CDR3 protein is CASSLDPTGNNQPQHF. The DNA of the CDR3 is TGTGCCAGCAGCTTGGATCCGACAGGAAACAATCAGCCCCAGCATTTT.

V gene TRBV9 combines with J gene TRBJ2-6, with unresolved D. This CDR3 comprises 14 residues. Trimming removed 0 bases at V and 13 bases at J, with 14 bases between. Germline loops: CDR1 SGDLS, CDR2 YYNGEE. DNA of the CDR3: TGTGCCAGCAGCGTAGTAACCCAGGATGGGGTCCTGACTTTC. It codes for CASSVVTQDGVLTF.

CDR3 DNA sequence: TGTGCCAGCAGCTCCAGAGCGGGGGGTAACAATGAGCAGTTCTTC. Amino acids: CASSSRAGGNNEQFF. The chain uses TRBV7-2 and TRBJ2-1, with TRBD2 identical over 9 bases. The CDR3 is made up of 15 amino acids. CDR1 is SGHTA, CDR2 FQGNSA, per germline. V lost 4 bases and J lost 5; bases outside the gene matches: 6.

This chain uses TRBV28 with TRBJ2-1, with 9 bases fitting TRBD1. This CDR3 contains 15 residues. With V trimmed by 6 bases and J by 7 bases, 10 bases remained unmatched. From germline, CDR1 is MDHEN and CDR2 SYDVKM. The DNA of the CDR3 is TGTGCCAGCAGCGGGGCCGGGACAGGGACGAATGAGCAGTTCTTC. This encodes CASSGAGTGTNEQFF.

There are a few counts of this clone. This sequence joins TRBV9 and TRBJ2-1, with 9 bases identical to TRBD2. This CDR3 has 15 residues. With V trimmed by 3 bases and J by 0 bases, 1 base remained unmatched. From germline, CDR1 is SGDLS and CDR2 YYNGEE. CDR3 bases: TGTGCCAGCAGCGATAGCGGGAGCTCCTACAATGAGCAGTTCTTC. It is translated as CASSDSGSSYNEQFF.

The V and J genes are TRBV7-2 and TRBJ2-7, with D hard to call. This CDR3 is 12 amino acids long. From germline, CDR1 is SGHTA and CDR2 FQGNSA. Trimming took 3 bases from V and 0 from J, leaving 3 bases between them. The CDR3 here is CTSSFGSYEQYF. In DNA form, the CDR3 reads TGTACCAGCAGCTTCGGCTCCTACGAGCAGTACTTC. Complete variable domain (other parts from reference TRBV7-2 and TRBJ2-7): GAGVSQSPSNKVTEKGKDVELRCDPISGHTALYWYRQSLGQGLEFLIYFQGNSAPDKSGLPSDRFSAERTGGSVSTLTIQRTQQEDSAVYLCTSSFGSYEQYFGPGTRLTVT.

The V gene is TRBV6-4, the J gene TRBJ1-4; TRBD1 is a possible D gene (5 bases). Trimming removed 7 bases from V and 8 bases from J, with 14 bases in between. CDR1 is MRHNA, CDR2 SNTAGT, per germline. The CDR3 is 13 residues long. CDR3: CASNPGMREKLFF. The CDR3 DNA is TGTGCCAGCAACCCAGGGATGCGCGAAAAACTGTTTTTT.

The chain uses TRBV18 and TRBJ2-1; D gene ambiguous. Per germline, CDR1 KGHSH and CDR2 LQKENI. The CDR3 covers 14 residues. V was shortened by 1 base and J by 6 bases, with 10 bases between the two germline ends. For the CDR3, the DNA is TGTGCCAGCTCACCACGGTCGAACCTCAATGAGCAGTTCTTC. Protein: CASSPRSNLNEQFF.

V gene TRBV3-1 (or the pseudogene TRBV3-2) combines with J gene TRBJ1-4; 9 positions match TRBD1. This CDR3 has 16 amino acids. CDR1 is LGHDT, CDR2 YNNKEL, per germline (reference sequence). V was pared by 0 bases and J by 8 bases, with 7 bases of the junction left unmatched. This CDR3 is CASSQERTGEGEKLFF. The CDR3 nucleotides are TGTGCCAGCAGCCAAGAACGGACAGGGGAAGGCGAAAAACTGTTTTTT.

The V call is TRBV11-2, the J call TRBJ2-3, with D perhaps TRBD1 or TRBD2 (5 bases each). V was cut by 4 bases and J by 1 base, with 12 bases left in between. CDR3 size: 15 residues. The germline gives CDR1 SGHAT, CDR2 FQNNGV. CDR3 in DNA: TGTGCCAGCAGCTCAACGAGGGGCCGCACAGATACGCAGTATTTT. Protein sequence: CASSSTRGRTDTQYF.

This clone was counted a few times. This sequence joins TRBV5-1 and TRBJ1-1, with D possibly being TRBD1 (5 bases). The CDR3 length is 13 residues. V gave up 0 bases and J gave up 6 bases, with 9 bases separating them. Germline CDR1 reads SGHRS; CDR2 reads YFSETQ. CDR3 sequence: CASSLVQGAEAFF. The CDR3 coding sequence is TGCGCCAGCAGCTTGGTCCAGGGCGCTGAAGCTTTCTTT.

A single count supports this clone. The rearrangement joins TRBV28 to TRBJ2-1; 9 bases fit TRBD1. V was pared by 5 bases and J by 8 bases, with 10 bases of the junction left unmatched. Germline-derived CDR1 and CDR2 are MDHEN and SYDVKM. There are 15 residues in the CDR3. The CDR3 coding sequence is TGTGCCAGCAGTCAGGGGACAGGGCCTTTGGATGAGCAGTTCTTC. Its protein product is CASSQGTGPLDEQFF.

The chain couples TRBV7-9 to TRBJ1-3, with a weak D call TRBD1 (6 bases). Germline CDR1 reads SEHNR; CDR2 reads FQNEAQ (reference sequence). CDR3 length equals 14 residues. V dropped 4 bases and J dropped 4 bases, with 11 bases sitting between them. This chain's CDR3 is CASSSTGYGNTIYF. Written as DNA, the CDR3 is TGTGCCAGCAGCTCCACAGGGTACGGAAACACCATATATTTT.

The genes are TRBV20-1 and TRBJ1-2; D call uncertain. CDR1 is DFQATT, CDR2 SNEGSKA, per germline (reference sequence). The V and J ends lost 3 bases and 4 bases respectively, with 9 bases between them. The CDR3 is 12 amino acids. The chain's CDR3 is CSASPQLYGYTF. The CDR3 nucleotides read TGCAGTGCTAGTCCCCAGCTCTATGGCTACACCTTC.

The count of this clone is one. The chain carries TRBV28 and TRBJ2-3; a possible D gene is TRBD2 (5 bases). Between the trimmed V and J ends, which lost 9 bases and 3 bases, there was a span of 25 bases. The CDR3 has 17 residues. Per the germline V gene, CDR1 is MDHEN and CDR2 is SYDVKM. The CDR3 loop is CARRILLLWERTDTQYF. The CDR3 DNA reads TGTGCCAGACGAATCCTTCTTTTGTGGGAGAGAACAGATACGCAGTATTTT. Full variable domain (outside the CDR3, taken from reference TRBV28 and TRBJ2-3): DVKVTQSSRYLVKRTGEKVFLECVQDMDHENMFWYRQDPGLGLRLIYFSYDVKMKEKGDIPEGYSVSREKKERFSLILESASTNQTSMYLCARRILLLWERTDTQYFGPGTRLTVL.

The chain carries TRBV25-1 and TRBJ1-6; D might be TRBD1 (5 bases). There are 17 residues in the CDR3. The V end was cut by 1 base, the J end by 0 bases, with 10 bases between. Looked up from germline, CDR1 is MGHDK and CDR2 is SYGVNS. In DNA, the CDR3 is TGTGCCAGCAGTGAATGGGGCGGGAGCTCCTATAATTCACCCCTCCACTTT. It codes for CASSEWGGSSYNSPLHF.

This chain links TRBV6-4 with TRBJ1-5; 11 nucleotides agree with TRBD1. There are 16 residues in the CDR3. V shed 6 bases and J 7 bases; nucleotides not matched to a gene: 11. The germline V gene has CDR1 MRHNA and CDR2 SNTAGT. CDR3 region: CASSPGTGGRWQPQHF. The CDR3 nucleotides read TGTGCCAGCAGCCCCGGGACAGGGGGACGGTGGCAGCCCCAGCATTTT.

This clone was observed a few times. The genes are TRBV10-1 and TRBJ1-4; no firm D call. Looked up from germline, CDR1 is WNHNN and CDR2 is SYGVQD (reference sequence). CDR3 length: 13 residues. V lost 6 bases and J lost 0, with 5 bases in between. Written as DNA, the CDR3 is TGCGCCAGCAGCCTAACAACTAATGAAAAACTGTTTTTT. Translation: CASSLTTNEKLFF.

The chain joins TRBV6-6 to TRBJ1-1, with D perhaps matching TRBD1 (5 bases). Trimming removed 7 bases from V and 3 bases from J, with 15 bases in between. The CDR3 covers 14 residues. CDR1 is MNHNY and CDR2 is SVGAGI in the germline V gene (reference sequence). The CDR3 DNA sequence: TGTGCCAGCACCCCTCAAGCGGGGCACACTGAAGCTTTCTTT. This gives the protein CASTPQAGHTEAFF.

CDR3 in amino acids: CASRSGQHTGELFF. The DNA of the CDR3 is TGTGCCAGCCGATCGGGGCAACACACCGGGGAGCTGTTTTTT. The chain combines TRBV2 with TRBJ2-2, with D perhaps assigned TRBD1 or TRBD2 (5 bases each). Germline V gene lookup returns CDR1 SNHLY and CDR2 FYNNEI. This CDR3 region has 14 residues. V was pared by 8 bases and J by 3 bases, with 13 bases between.

The CDR3 reads CASSGPGRTSGANVLTF. For the CDR3, the DNA is TGTGCCAGCAGTGGCCCCGGACGGACCTCTGGGGCCAACGTCCTGACTTTC. This chain links TRBV6-1 with TRBJ2-6, with D unresolved. Per germline, CDR1 MNHNS and CDR2 SASEGT. Trimming removed 4 bases at V and 0 bases at J, with 13 bases between. CDR3 size: 17 residues.

The rearrangement links TRBV5-1 to TRBJ2-1; 9 nucleotides match TRBD2. CDR1 and CDR2 (germline): SGHRS, YFSETQ. The ends lost 3 bases at V and 5 bases at J; junction bases unmatched: 9. CDR3 length: 16 amino acids. In DNA form, the CDR3 reads TGCGCCAGCAGCTCCGTAGCGGGAGCCACCCACAATGAGCAGTTCTTC. Its translation: CASSSVAGATHNEQFF.

The chain recombines TRBV28 with TRBJ1-1; the D is unclear. In germline, CDR1 is MDHEN, CDR2 SYDVKM. The CDR3 sequence is 13 residues long. The V end lost 7 bases, the J end lost 4 bases, and 13 bases lay between the germline ends. CDR3 sequence: CASKALRGTEAFF. The CDR3 DNA reads as TGTGCCAGCAAGGCATTAAGAGGCACTGAAGCTTTCTTT.